The 5 T cell receptor beta chains listed next were all sequenced from one sample in a study of cytomegalovirus exposure and HLA in healthy donors (dated by TCRdb to 2015 to 2018). The library was obtained by the immunoSEQ multiplex PCR assay. The multiplex PCR relied on a mix of 60 forward primers for TCR Vbeta segments and 13 reverse primers for TCR Jbeta segments. TCRdb holds this immuneACCESS table with in-frame rearrangements only. Some clones are missing; in checked studies, unresolved V genes explain under half, and the rest has no known cause. A total of 130,000 to 150,000 clones appear in this sample, about 82% of them only once. 4% to 4.5% of the sample goes to the ten largest clones. Sequenced input: PBMCs. The receptors were sampled from a woman between 40 and 55 years old in good health and CMV-seropositive.

The sample holds a few counts of this clone. The chain combines TRBV11-2 with TRBJ2-3; 9 bases are a match to TRBD1. The germline V gene encodes CDR1 SGHAT and CDR2 FQNNGV. The trim removed 5 bases at V and 4 bases at J, leaving 10 bases unmatched. CDR3 length: 16 amino acids. The CDR3 bases are TGTGCCAGCAGCCAAGAATGGGGACAGGGTGCAGATACGCAGTATTTT. Encoded protein: CASSQEWGQGADTQYF.

The chain recombines TRBV5-1 with TRBJ2-3; no firm D call. Germline V gene sequence: CDR1 SGHRS, CDR2 YFSETQ. The ends were cut back, 6 bases at V and 0 bases at J, with 14 bases in the middle. This CDR3 contains 15 residues. The CDR3 here is CASIPNSYSTDTQYF. The CDR3 nucleotides are TGCGCCAGCATCCCGAACTCTTATAGCACAGATACGCAGTATTTT.

The gene calls are TRBV15 and TRBJ1-1; no firm D call. The CDR3 is 15 amino acids. The ends were cut back, 0 bases at V and 1 base at J, with 9 bases in the middle. Germline CDR1 and CDR2: LNHNV and YYDKDF (reference sequence). The CDR3 loop is CATSRDHLRNTEAFF. In DNA form, the CDR3 reads TGTGCCACCAGCAGAGATCACCTCAGGAACACTGAAGCTTTCTTT.

This chain connects TRBV28 to TRBJ2-4; 11 bases are shared with TRBD1. CDR1 is MDHEN and CDR2 is SYDVKM in the germline V gene. This CDR3 is built from 16 residues. Losses at the gene ends were 7 bases for V and 2 bases for J; bases not matched to a gene: 7. In DNA, the CDR3 is TGTGCCAGCACCCCGGACAGGGGGCGATCCAAAAACATTCAGTACTTC. Protein product: CASTPDRGRSKNIQYF.

This rearrangement joins TRBV5-1 to TRBJ2-3; 9 bases fit TRBD2. Trimming at V came to 3 bases and at J to 2 bases, leaving 4 bases not matched to a gene. The length of the CDR3 is 15 residues. Germline lookup yields CDR1 SGHRS and CDR2 YFSETQ. The CDR3, as DNA: TGCGCCAGCAGCTCGCGGGGGGGACCCACAGATACGCAGTATTTT. It yields the protein CASSSRGGPTDTQYF.